A selection of T cell receptor beta chains follows, all from one sample in a study of cytotoxic CD8 clonotypes in ibrutinib-treated CLL. Clones were sequenced by immunoSEQ multiplex PCR, and TCRdb holds only the in-frame ones, with some missing. This table has fewer than 200,000 clones, 70% to 85% appearing once. The source material was PBMCs, sampled after 24 months of ibrutinib treatment. These receptors came from a human donor with chronic lymphocytic leukemia. CDR3s include the opening cysteine and the closing phenylalanine or tryptophan. Each record gives: V gene, CDR3 length, J gene, clone size, D gene, CDR3 protein, CDR3 DNA. D genes are given only for firm matches. The size field is filled for only some rows; it gives once, few, many or a size class.

V: TRBV6-5; length: 13; J: TRBJ2-7; size: few; D: TRBD1; CDR3: CASKRGQGGFQYF; DNA: TGTGCCAGCAAGCGGGGACAGGGAGGATTTCAGTACTTC
V: TRBV2; length: 14; J: TRBJ2-3; size: .; D: TRBD1; CDR3: CASSETGGTDTQYF; DNA: TGTGCCAGCAGTGAAACAGGGGGCACAGATACGCAGTATTTT
V: TRBV7-3; length: 19; J: TRBJ2-7; size: .; D: TRBD1; CDR3: CASSLSLRGQGPLYYEQYF; DNA: TGTGCCAGCAGCTTAAGTCTTAGGGGACAGGGACCCCTCTACTACGAGCAGTACTTC
V: TRBV5-4; length: 13; J: TRBJ2-4; size: .; D: .; CDR3: CASNVRGANIQYF; DNA: TGTGCCAGCAACGTCAGGGGTGCCAACATTCAGTACTTC
V: TRBV29-1; length: 13; J: TRBJ1-2; size: .; D: .; CDR3: CSVEGIANYGYTF; DNA: TGCAGCGTTGAAGGAATAGCTAACTATGGCTACACCTTC
V: TRBV30; length: 19; J: TRBJ2-2; size: .; D: TRBD2; CDR3: CAWSVSRTSGSGSTGELFF; DNA: TGTGCCTGGAGTGTATCCAGGACTAGCGGGAGTGGGAGCACCGGGGAGCTGTTTTTT
V: TRBV5-1; length: 18; J: TRBJ2-2; size: .; D: .; CDR3: CASSLYDAGRTYGGELFF; DNA: TGCGCCAGCAGCTTGTATGATGCAGGGAGGACTTATGGCGGGGAGCTGTTTTTT
V: TRBV7-2; length: 16; J: TRBJ2-1; size: .; D: .; CDR3: CASSLGGGSTYNEQFF; DNA: TGTGCCAGCAGCTTAGGTGGGGGGTCGACCTACAATGAGCAGTTCTTC
V: TRBV30; length: 16; J: TRBJ1-5; size: .; D: .; CDR3: CAWSPSGRPRNQPQHF; DNA: TGTGCCTGGAGTCCGAGCGGCAGGCCTAGAAATCAGCCCCAGCATTTT
V: TRBV6-5; length: 15; J: TRBJ1-1; size: .; D: TRBD1; CDR3: CASSRDRGRNTEAFF; DNA: TGTGCCAGCAGCAGAGACAGGGGGAGGAACACTGAAGCTTTCTTT
V: TRBV7-3; length: 16; J: TRBJ2-1; size: .; D: TRBD2; CDR3: CASSFRGSGKNNEQFF; DNA: TGTGCCAGCAGCTTCCGGGGTAGCGGGAAGAACAATGAGCAGTTCTTC
V: TRBV2; length: 14; J: TRBJ2-2; size: .; D: .; CDR3: CASKRNGNTGELFF; DNA: TGTGCCAGCAAAAGAAACGGGAACACCGGGGAGCTGTTTTTT
V: TRBV28; length: 14; J: TRBJ2-2; size: .; D: .; CDR3: CASSLNARGGELFF; DNA: TGTGCCAGCAGTTTAAATGCTAGAGGGGGGGAGCTGTTTTTT
V: TRBV5-1; length: 16; J: TRBJ2-2; size: once; D: .; CDR3: CASSLQGPGDTGELFF; DNA: TGCGCCAGCAGCTTGCAGGGCCCGGGGGACACCGGGGAGCTGTTTTTT
V: TRBV5-4; length: 15; J: TRBJ1-4; size: .; D: .; CDR3: CASSLTQEDSEKLFF; DNA: TGTGCCAGCAGCTTAACTCAGGAAGATAGTGAAAAACTGTTTTTT
V: TRBV6-5; length: 14; J: TRBJ2-7; size: few; D: .; CDR3: CASSLTSISYEQYF; DNA: TGTGCCAGCTCCCTGACTAGTATCTCCTACGAGCAGTACTTC
V: TRBV6-5; length: 12; J: TRBJ2-7; size: .; D: .; CDR3: CASSYGVNEQYF; DNA: TGTGCCAGCAGTTACGGGGTTAACGAGCAGTACTTC
V: TRBV27; length: 13; J: TRBJ2-7; size: .; D: TRBD1; CDR3: CASSRGTVYEQYF; DNA: TGTGCCAGCAGTAGGGGGACAGTTTACGAGCAGTACTTC
V: TRBV2; length: 14; J: TRBJ1-1; size: .; D: .; CDR3: CASRWTAENTEAFF; DNA: TGTGCCAGCAGATGGACAGCCGAGAACACTGAAGCTTTCTTT
V: TRBV28; length: 16; J: TRBJ1-1; size: .; D: .; CDR3: CASSWDLLRLNTEAFF; DNA: TGTGCCAGCAGTTGGGACCTGCTACGTCTGAACACTGAAGCTTTCTTT
V: TRBV27; length: 12; J: TRBJ1-6; size: .; D: .; CDR3: CASSQPGSPLHF; DNA: TGTGCCAGCAGCCAACCGGGCTCACCCCTCCACTTT
V: TRBV7-8; length: 14; J: TRBJ1-5; size: .; D: .; CDR3: CASSFRSGNQPQHF; DNA: TGTGCCAGCAGCTTTAGGTCCGGAAATCAGCCCCAGCATTTT
V: TRBV7-9; length: 14; J: TRBJ1-3; size: .; D: .; CDR3: CASSFQTGRNTIYF; DNA: TGTGCCAGCAGCTTTCAGACAGGTAGAAACACCATATATTTT
V: TRBV30; length: 16; J: TRBJ2-7; size: once; D: .; CDR3: CAWSGGRKPLSYEQYF; DNA: TGTGCCTGGAGTGGTGGCAGGAAGCCCCTATCCTACGAGCAGTACTTC
V: TRBV2; length: 16; J: TRBJ1-1; size: .; D: TRBD1; CDR3: CASSDSLTGEDTEAFF; DNA: TGTGCCAGCAGTGACTCCTTGACAGGGGAGGACACTGAAGCTTTCTTT
V: TRBV6-5; length: 13; J: TRBJ2-7; size: .; D: .; CDR3: CASSPGYSYEQYF; DNA: TGTGCCAGCAGCCCGGGATACTCCTACGAGCAGTACTTC
V: TRBV19; length: 16; J: TRBJ2-2; size: few; D: TRBD2; CDR3: CASSIVAGGLTGELFF; DNA: TGTGCCAGTAGTATTGTAGCGGGGGGATTAACCGGGGAGCTGTTTTTT
V: TRBV19; length: 14; J: TRBJ1-4; size: .; D: TRBD1; CDR3: CASADRATNEKLFF; DNA: TGTGCCAGTGCTGACAGGGCAACTAATGAAAAACTGTTTTTT
V: TRBV2; length: 12; J: TRBJ1-1; size: .; D: .; CDR3: CASSVGNTEAFF; DNA: TGTGCCAGCAGTGTAGGGAACACTGAAGCTTTCTTT
V: TRBV30; length: 15; J: TRBJ1-5; size: .; D: .; CDR3: CAWSALMSSNQPQHF; DNA: TGTGCCTGGAGTGCCCTTATGAGTAGCAATCAGCCCCAGCATTTT
V: TRBV30; length: 15; J: TRBJ1-5; size: .; D: .; CDR3: CAWSRPGDSNQPQHF; DNA: TGTGCCTGGAGTAGACCGGGGGATAGCAATCAGCCCCAGCATTTT
V: TRBV5-6; length: 17; J: TRBJ2-7; size: .; D: .; CDR3: CASSLAGGGLRSYEQYF; DNA: TGTGCCAGCAGCTTGGCCGGAGGGGGCCTTAGATCCTACGAGCAGTACTTC
V: TRBV6-5; length: 12; J: TRBJ1-2; size: .; D: .; CDR3: CAIRTVNYGYTF; DNA: TGTGCCATACGGACAGTCAACTATGGCTACACCTTC
V: TRBV28; length: 13; J: TRBJ1-5; size: .; D: .; CDR3: CASGTVRNQPQHF; DNA: TGTGCCAGCGGGACTGTACGCAATCAGCCCCAGCATTTT
V: TRBV7-2; length: 16; J: TRBJ2-5; size: .; D: TRBD2; CDR3: CASSSKAGGSQETQYF; DNA: TGTGCCAGCAGCTCTAAAGCGGGGGGGTCCCAAGAGACCCAGTACTTC
V: TRBV30; length: 15; J: TRBJ2-4; size: .; D: TRBD2; CDR3: CAWSDPGTRVGIQYF; DNA: TGTGCCTGGAGTGACCCCGGGACTAGAGTTGGCATTCAGTACTTC
V: TRBV6-5; length: 15; J: TRBJ2-7; size: .; D: TRBD1; CDR3: CASSPPGQGSYEQYF; DNA: TGTGCCAGCAGTCCTCCGGGACAGGGTTCCTACGAGCAGTACTTC
V: TRBV19; length: 15; J: TRBJ2-1; size: .; D: TRBD2; CDR3: CASSILLAGGNEQFF; DNA: TGTGCCAGTAGTATATTGCTAGCGGGAGGGAATGAGCAGTTCTTC
V: TRBV28; length: 15; J: TRBJ1-5; size: .; D: TRBD1; CDR3: CASRAPQGSNQPQHF; DNA: TGTGCCAGCAGAGCCCCACAGGGGTCGAATCAGCCCCAGCATTTT
V: TRBV19; length: 13; J: TRBJ2-1; size: once; D: .; CDR3: CASSLDSYNEQFF; DNA: TGTGCCAGTAGTCTCGACTCCTACAATGAGCAGTTCTTC
V: TRBV11-2; length: 15; J: TRBJ1-1; size: many; D: .; CDR3: CASRQEVQGITEAFF; DNA: TGTGCCAGCAGGCAAGAGGTGCAGGGGATCACTGAAGCTTTCTTT
V: TRBV2; length: 15; J: TRBJ1-1; size: .; D: .; CDR3: CASSRRPASNTEAFF; DNA: TGTGCCAGCAGTCGGAGGCCCGCTTCGAACACTGAAGCTTTCTTT
V: TRBV28; length: 13; J: TRBJ1-2; size: once; D: .; CDR3: CASSSNIGYGYTF; DNA: TGTGCCAGCAGTTCAAACATAGGCTATGGCTACACCTTC
V: TRBV11-2; length: 13; J: TRBJ1-4; size: .; D: .; CDR3: CATTRGANEKLFF; DNA: TGTGCCACCACTCGGGGGGCCAATGAAAAACTGTTTTTT
V: TRBV7-3; length: 13; J: TRBJ2-7; size: .; D: .; CDR3: CASSTQKDYEQYF; DNA: TGTGCCAGCAGTACCCAGAAAGACTACGAGCAGTACTTC
V: TRBV6-5; length: 15; J: TRBJ2-7; size: .; D: .; CDR3: CASSYSGQSSYEQYF; DNA: TGTGCCAGCAGTTACTCCGGACAGAGCTCCTACGAGCAGTACTTC
V: TRBV6-1; length: 14; J: TRBJ1-2; size: .; D: TRBD1; CDR3: CASSGRDSRYGYTF; DNA: TGTGCCAGCAGTGGAAGGGACAGCCGCTATGGCTACACCTTC
V: TRBV30; length: 13; J: TRBJ1-2; size: .; D: TRBD1; CDR3: CAFGQGGPTGYTF; DNA: TGTGCCTTCGGACAGGGAGGCCCTACCGGCTACACCTTC
V: TRBV7-9; length: 16; J: TRBJ2-3; size: .; D: TRBD2; CDR3: CASSLGLAGGPDTQYF; DNA: TGTGCCAGCAGCTTAGGACTAGCGGGGGGGCCGGATACGCAGTATTTT
V: TRBV28; length: 14; J: TRBJ1-1; size: .; D: .; CDR3: CASSTGWGDTEAFF; DNA: TGTGCCAGCAGCACAGGGTGGGGGGACACTGAAGCTTTCTTT
V: TRBV7-2; length: 15; J: TRBJ1-3; size: .; D: .; CDR3: CASSLGPSFGNTIYF; DNA: TGTGCCAGCAGCTTAGGCCCGAGTTTTGGAAACACCATATATTTT
V: TRBV28; length: 15; J: TRBJ2-7; size: .; D: TRBD1; CDR3: CASSITWGQVYEQYF; DNA: TGTGCCAGCAGTATAACCTGGGGACAGGTCTACGAGCAGTACTTC
V: TRBV9; length: 13; J: TRBJ2-1; size: .; D: .; CDR3: CASSVAQGTEQFF; DNA: TGTGCCAGCAGCGTAGCCCAGGGGACTGAGCAGTTCTTC
V: TRBV6-7; length: 15; J: TRBJ2-1; size: .; D: TRBD1; CDR3: CASSVYGTGANEQFF; DNA: TGTGCCAGCAGTGTTTACGGGACAGGGGCCAATGAGCAGTTCTTC
V: TRBV6-4; length: 18; J: TRBJ2-3; size: .; D: .; CDR3: CASPYPCPTPSRTDTQYF; DNA: TGTGCCAGCCCCTACCCCTGCCCTACTCCCTCTCGCACAGATACGCAGTATTTT
V: TRBV5-1; length: 20; J: TRBJ1-4; size: .; D: .; CDR3: CASSLERGSVYGSTNEKLFF; DNA: TGCGCCAGCAGCTTGGAGAGGGGCAGTGTTTACGGTTCAACTAATGAAAAACTGTTTTTT
V: TRBV28; length: 14; J: TRBJ2-5; size: .; D: .; CDR3: CASRSGLRQETQYF; DNA: TGTGCCAGCAGATCGGGGCTCCGGCAAGAGACCCAGTACTTC
V: TRBV19; length: 13; J: TRBJ2-2; size: .; D: .; CDR3: CASSIVLPGELFF; DNA: TGTGCCAGTAGTATCGTCCTCCCCGGGGAGCTGTTTTTT
V: TRBV28; length: 16; J: TRBJ1-1; size: .; D: .; CDR3: CASSSPSAGAITEAFF; DNA: TGTGCCAGCAGTTCCCCGAGTGCAGGGGCTATTACTGAAGCTTTCTTT